The present entry profiles one TCR beta chain with its context. After removal of 3 bases from V and 2 bases from J, the junction contained 5 bases not matched to a gene. CDR3 size: 15 residues. Looked up from germline, CDR1 is MNHNS and CDR2 is SASEGT. This sample is drawn from a study of T cell changes during pregnancy in multiple sclerosis. The assay was immunoSEQ multiplex PCR, and TCRdb's table has in-frame clones only and misses some. The table includes about 100,000 clones, approximately 92% detected once. The clonotype was recovered from a female donor with multiple sclerosis, enrolled in a pregnancy study. Sample: peripheral blood, taken in the second trimester of pregnancy. The chain joins TRBV6-1 to TRBJ2-5; TRBD1 aligns across 8 bases. CDR3 region: CASSDGTGSQETQYF. The CDR3 DNA reads TGTGCCAGCAGTGACGGGACAGGATCACAAGAGACCCAGTACTTC.